This T cell receptor beta chain is from a study of CD8+CD57+ T cells in acquired aplastic anemia (dated by TCRdb to the late 2010s). Study-level background: DNA extracted from sorted CD4+ and CD8+ cells had a mean of approximately 3.4 ug, with a range of 0.2 to 27.4 ug. For healthy donor samples, the average read count was about 10 million for CD4+ cells and 11 million to 13 million for CD8+ cells. The research as a whole found: CD8+ Simpson's diversity did not differ significantly between patients and healthy controls (P=0.060). Although roughly 29 CD8+ CDR3 sequences were shared by patients and controls, these sequences appeared highly expressed in patients and within the immunodominant clones of patients.

This clonotype was counted ten times or more. The antigen it recognizes is unknown. Per-nucleotide qualities are absent, and no much larger clonotype sits a single base away. Profiling of TCR beta VDJ combinations and CDR3 sequences used genomic DNA as the template. TCR repertoire sequencing was run on an Illumina HiSeq 2000. The published analysis was carried out like this. Repertoire assessment relied on Simpson's diversity index, CDR3 size and DJ length profiles, and TRBV/TRBJ rearrangement plots. The most abundant DNA sequence in the deep sequencing data was taken as the immunodominant clone. CDR3 amino acid sequences were checked for sharing across subjects and were also compared against the VDJdb database and published repertoires. Using fastp trimming at Q25 and MiXCR clonotype assembly, TCRdb reanalyzed the public sequencing data and kept in-frame beta chains. Every entry covers one CDR3 protein and lists the most common genes and DNA from its rows. The V and J calls, along with clone size, are taken from TCRdb and not from the paper's own processing. In all, the sample holds 200,000 to 250,000 distinct CDR3 sequences, and 30% to 40% of those were seen once. Approximately 1.2% of the sample belongs to the ten largest clones.

The study deep-sequenced TCR repertoires of sorted CD4+ and CD8+ blood T cells from severe aplastic anemia patients and healthy subjects. Ficoll-Paque density gradient centrifugation was used to isolate peripheral blood mononuclear cells. Before DNA extraction, CD4+ and CD8+ T cells were sorted by FACS or by magnetic beads. V is pared back by 4 bases and J by 0 bases, with 7 bases lying between the germline termini. The CDR3 contains 14 residues, cysteine and phenylalanine counted. Only the CDR3 region is kept as DNA, spanning 42 bases read in frame from base 1. In the germline V gene, CDR1 corresponds to SGHDN and CDR2 to FVKESK.

This chain joins TRBV14 to TRBJ1-3, with no D gene named confidently. This receptor was obtained from a human donor in good health, serving as a control. Material: sorted CD4+, CD8+, or CD8+CD57+ T cells (not recorded which) from PBMCs. The DNA is TGTGCCAGCAGCCGTCAGATCTCTGGAAACACCATATATTTT. Translated, this gives CASSRQISGNTIYF.